Listed below are T cell receptor beta chains from one sample, sequenced in a study of cytomegalovirus exposure and HLA in healthy donors. The table came from immunoSEQ multiplex PCR; TCRdb's copy has only in-frame clones and leaves some out. The repertoire holds approximately 270,000 clones, about 86% seen once, with roughly 0.99% in the top ten. The source material was PBMCs. The receptors come from a woman in her late teens or twenties in good health and CMV-seronegative. The CDR3 runs from the conserved cysteine through the conserved F or W. Fields, in order: clone size, D gene, J gene, CDR3 length, V gene, CDR3 protein, CDR3 DNA. The D gene is left open where the match is weak. The size field is filled for only some rows; it gives once, few, many or a size class.

clone_size: NA; d_call: NA; j_call: TRBJ2-5; cdr3_length: 16; v_call: TRBV28; cdr3_aa: CASSFLAGPGRETQYF; cdr3_nt: NA
clone_size: NA; d_call: NA; j_call: TRBJ1-1; cdr3_length: 16; v_call: TRBV5-1; cdr3_aa: CASSLGSTTGLGEAFF; cdr3_nt: TGCGCCAGCAGCTTGGGCAGTACCACAGGTTTAGGTGAAGCTTTCTTT
clone_size: NA; d_call: NA; j_call: TRBJ1-5; cdr3_length: 16; v_call: TRBV6-1; cdr3_aa: CASSEELVGSNQPQHF; cdr3_nt: TGTGCCAGCAGTGAGGAGCTGGTGGGTAGCAATCAGCCCCAGCATTTT
clone_size: NA; d_call: NA; j_call: TRBJ1-2; cdr3_length: 12; v_call: TRBV7-8; cdr3_aa: CASSYRQEDYTF; cdr3_nt: TGTGCCAGCAGCTATCGACAGGAAGACTACACCTTC
clone_size: once; d_call: TRBD1; j_call: TRBJ1-5; cdr3_length: 15; v_call: TRBV25-1; cdr3_aa: CASSESLTGDQPQHF; cdr3_nt: TGTGCCAGCAGTGAATCCCTGACAGGGGATCAGCCCCAGCATTTT
clone_size: NA; d_call: TRBD1; j_call: TRBJ2-7; cdr3_length: 13; v_call: TRBV6-5; cdr3_aa: CASRPDRAYEQYF; cdr3_nt: TGTGCCAGCAGACCTGACAGGGCCTACGAGCAGTACTTC
clone_size: NA; d_call: NA; j_call: TRBJ1-1; cdr3_length: 12; v_call: TRBV19; cdr3_aa: CASSPGLTEAFF; cdr3_nt: TGTGCCAGTAGTCCGGGACTCACTGAAGCTTTCTTT
clone_size: NA; d_call: TRBD1; j_call: TRBJ1-3; cdr3_length: 14; v_call: TRBV7-2; cdr3_aa: CASSAGQYGNTIYF; cdr3_nt: TGTGCCAGCAGCGCGGGACAGTACGGAAACACCATATATTTT
clone_size: NA; d_call: NA; j_call: TRBJ1-2; cdr3_length: 13; v_call: TRBV11-3; cdr3_aa: CASSLSGFYGYTF; cdr3_nt: TGTGCCAGCAGCTTGAGCGGTTTCTATGGCTACACCTTC
clone_size: NA; d_call: NA; j_call: TRBJ2-1; cdr3_length: 16; v_call: TRBV30; cdr3_aa: CAWRRMQIQVYNEQFF; cdr3_nt: TGTGCCTGGAGGCGGATGCAAATACAGGTTTACAATGAGCAGTTCTTC
clone_size: NA; d_call: NA; j_call: TRBJ1-1; cdr3_length: 14; v_call: TRBV7-3; cdr3_aa: CASSLTGQNTEAFF; cdr3_nt: TGTGCCAGCAGCTTAACGGGACAGAACACTGAAGCTTTCTTT
clone_size: NA; d_call: TRBD1; j_call: TRBJ2-1; cdr3_length: 18; v_call: TRBV29-1; cdr3_aa: CSVEGDRGFQISYNEQFF; cdr3_nt: TGCAGCGTTGAAGGAGACAGGGGCTTCCAGATCTCCTACAATGAGCAGTTCTTC